These 3 T cell receptor beta chains were sequenced from one sample in a study of cytomegalovirus exposure and HLA in healthy donors. Data came from immunoSEQ multiplex PCR; TCRdb stores just in-frame clones and leaves some out. The sample holds approximately 200,000 clones, 88% seen once. Material: PBMCs. These receptor sequences come from a woman under 30 in good health and CMV-seronegative.

This chain links TRBV28 with TRBJ2-5, with a weak D call TRBD2 (6 bases). Germline-derived CDR1 and CDR2 are MDHEN and SYDVKM. V dropped 6 bases and J dropped 7 bases, with 18 bases sitting between them. There are 14 residues in the CDR3. In DNA form, the CDR3 reads TGTGCCAGCAGCCAAACCGGGACTGTTACGACCCAGTACTTC. Its translation: CASSQTGTVTTQYF.

This rearrangement joins TRBV7-6 to TRBJ2-7; TRBD2 might be the D (6 bases). The CDR3 consists of 16 residues. Deletions cut 0 bases from V and 4 bases from J, with 16 bases between. CDR1 and CDR2 from the germline V gene are SGHVS and FNYEAQ. CDR3 loop: CASSLASGTSLYEQYF. In nucleotides, the CDR3 is TGTGCCAGCAGCTTAGCGTCCGGAACTAGCCTATACGAGCAGTACTTC.

This sequence joins TRBV10-3 and TRBJ1-4; D is unclear. Trimming removed 10 bases at V and 2 bases at J, with 11 bases between. The CDR3 covers 13 residues. Per germline, CDR1 ENHRY and CDR2 SYGVKD. Here the CDR3 reads CATATGTNEKLFF. CDR3 in DNA: TGTGCCACCGCGACGGGTACTAATGAAAAACTGTTTTTT.